This T cell receptor (beta chain) originates from a study of CD4+ T cells in melanoma. This clone was recorded only once. Antigen: not known. Repertoires were generated with immunoSEQ multiplex PCR, while TCRdb's copy carries only in-frame clones and drops some. The sample consists of 140,000 or so clones, about 90% of them appearing once. General study findings and limits: In melanoma, neoantigen-specific CD4+ T cells reportedly differed in differentiation state.

The V gene lost 4 bases and the J gene lost 5 bases, with 21 bases spanning the gap. Germline CDR1 is SGDLS and CDR2 is YYNGEE. The CDR3 covers 16 residues. J is TRBJ2-5 and V is TRBV9; D gene uncertain. The clonotype originates from a human donor with melanoma. CDR3 in amino acids: CASSPGKGIQVETQYF. The CDR3 DNA reads as TGTGCCAGCAGCCCAGGTAAAGGGATCCAAGTGGAGACCCAGTACTTC.